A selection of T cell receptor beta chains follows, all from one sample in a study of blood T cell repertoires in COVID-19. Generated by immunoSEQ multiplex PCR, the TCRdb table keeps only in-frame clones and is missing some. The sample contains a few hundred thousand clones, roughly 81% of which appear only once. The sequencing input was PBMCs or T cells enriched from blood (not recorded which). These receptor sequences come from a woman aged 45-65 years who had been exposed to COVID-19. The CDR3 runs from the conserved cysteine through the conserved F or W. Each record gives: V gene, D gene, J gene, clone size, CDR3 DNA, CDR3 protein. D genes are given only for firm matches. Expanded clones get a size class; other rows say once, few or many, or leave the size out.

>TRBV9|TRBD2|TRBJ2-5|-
TGTGCCAGCAGCCCTAGCGGGGGGAAACAAGAGACCCAGTACTTC
CASSPSGGKQETQYF
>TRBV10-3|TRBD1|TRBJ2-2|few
TGTGCCATTTCCCGGGACAGCTACACCGGGGAGCTGTTTTTT
CAISRDSYTGELFF
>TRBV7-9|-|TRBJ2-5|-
TGTGCCAGCAGCTTATCTAGCGATGAGACCCAGTACTTC
CASSLSSDETQYF
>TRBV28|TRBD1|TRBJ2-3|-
TGTGCCAGCAGTTTAACCCTGGGGACAGAAGCAGGGGATACGCAGTATTTT
CASSLTLGTEAGDTQYF
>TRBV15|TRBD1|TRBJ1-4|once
TGTGCCACCAGCAGAGATAAGGAACAGGGGGCTGAAAAACTGTTTTTT
CATSRDKEQGAEKLFF
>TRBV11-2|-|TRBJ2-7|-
TGTGCCAGCAGCTCCTCAGGGGCCTACGAGCAGTACTTC
CASSSSGAYEQYF
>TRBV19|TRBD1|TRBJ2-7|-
TGTGCCACCCGAAAGGAACAGGGGGCTTGGGAGCAGTACTTC
CATRKEQGAWEQYF
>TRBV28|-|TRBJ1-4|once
TGTGCCAGCAGTTTAGGGGGGTCGTATGAAAAACTGTTTTTT
CASSLGGSYEKLFF
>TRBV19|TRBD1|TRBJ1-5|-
TGTGCCAGTAGTGTCCCAGGGGGTGGTCAGCCCCAGCATTTT
CASSVPGGGQPQHF
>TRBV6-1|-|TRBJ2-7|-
TGTGCCAGCAGTGATGGCAGGATCTACGAGCAGTACTTC
CASSDGRIYEQYF
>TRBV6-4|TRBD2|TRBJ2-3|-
TGTGCCAGCAGTGAAGCGGGGGGCGAAGATACGCAGTATTTT
CASSEAGGEDTQYF
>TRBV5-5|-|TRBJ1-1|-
TGTGCCAGCAGCTTGAAAACGGGGGTAACTGAAGCTTTCTTT
CASSLKTGVTEAFF
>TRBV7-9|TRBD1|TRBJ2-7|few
TGTGCCAGCAGCCCTGGGACAGCGATTCCCTACGAGCAGTACTTC
CASSPGTAIPYEQYF
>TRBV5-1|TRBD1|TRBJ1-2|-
TGCGCCAGCAGCCGGGACAGGGGAAACTATGGCTACACCTTC
CASSRDRGNYGYTF
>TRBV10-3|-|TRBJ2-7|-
TGTGCCATCGGGGAGGGGGGCAACTCCTACGAGCAGTACTTC
CAIGEGGNSYEQYF
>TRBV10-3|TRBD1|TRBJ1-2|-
TGTGCCATCGGAACCGCAGGGGGCAGGTATGGCTACACCTTC
CAIGTAGGRYGYTF
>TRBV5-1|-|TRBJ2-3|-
TGCGCCAGCACTAGATCGACAGGTCTCACAGATACGCAGTATTTT
CASTRSTGLTDTQYF
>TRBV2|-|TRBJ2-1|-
TGTGCCAGCAGTGAAGGGGCAGGTGAGCAGTTCTTC
CASSEGAGEQFF
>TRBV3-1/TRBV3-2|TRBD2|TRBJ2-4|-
TGTGCCAGCAGCCAAGCCGGGACTAGAAACGCCAAAAACATTCAGTACTTC
CASSQAGTRNAKNIQYF
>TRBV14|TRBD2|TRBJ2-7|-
TGTGCCAGCAGCCAAGAGACCGGGGACTACCTCCGATACGAGCAGTACTTC
CASSQETGDYLRYEQYF
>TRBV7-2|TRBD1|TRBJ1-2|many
TGTGCCAGCAGCTCCACCAGGGGGCGCCTAGGTCACACCTTC
CASSSTRGRLGHTF
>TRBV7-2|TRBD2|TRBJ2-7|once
TGTGCCAGCAGCTTAGGGGTAGCTAGCGGGTATTCCTACGAGCAGTACTTC
CASSLGVASGYSYEQYF
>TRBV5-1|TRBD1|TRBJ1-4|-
TGCGCCAGCAGCTTCTCGGGGGACAGGTCAACTAATGAAAAACTGTTTTTT
CASSFSGDRSTNEKLFF
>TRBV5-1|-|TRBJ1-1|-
TGCGCCAGCAGCTTGTCGGCTGGGGCCACTGAAGCTTTCTTT
CASSLSAGATEAFF
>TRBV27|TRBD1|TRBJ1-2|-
TGTGCCAGCAGTTTATCAAAGGGGGCCTATGGCTACACCTTC
CASSLSKGAYGYTF
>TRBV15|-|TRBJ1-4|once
TGTGCCACCAGGTTTGACAGCGCCTCTAATGAAAAACTGTTTTTT
CATRFDSASNEKLFF
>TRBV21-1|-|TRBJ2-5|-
TGTGCCAGCAGCAAAAGCAGGATTCCGGGGGAGGGAGAGACCCAGTACTTC
CASSKSRIPGEGETQYF
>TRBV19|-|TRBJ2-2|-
TGTGCCAGTAATCCGGGGGGCTTCGGGGAGCTGTTTTTT
CASNPGGFGELFF
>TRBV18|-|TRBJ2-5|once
TGTGCCAGCTCACCGGGACTTAAAGAGACCCAGTACTTC
CASSPGLKETQYF
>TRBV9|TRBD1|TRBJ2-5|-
TGTGCCAGCAGCCCGACAGGGGGCCAAGAGACCCAGTACTTC
CASSPTGGQETQYF
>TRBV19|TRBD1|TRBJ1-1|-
TGTGCCAGTAGCCCGACAGGGAAGAACACTGAAGCTTTCTTT
CASSPTGKNTEAFF
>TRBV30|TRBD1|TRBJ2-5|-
TGTGCCTGGAGCCGGGACAGGGGGCGCGGAAAAGAGACCCAGTACTTC
CAWSRDRGRGKETQYF
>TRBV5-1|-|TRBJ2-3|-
TGCGCCAGCGGCCGAGCGATCTTCACAGATACGCAGTATTTT
CASGRAIFTDTQYF
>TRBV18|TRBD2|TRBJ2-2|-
TGTGCCAGCTCACTGATGACTAGCGGGGGTAACACCGGGGAGCTGTTTTTT
CASSLMTSGGNTGELFF
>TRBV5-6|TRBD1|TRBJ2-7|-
TGTGCCAGCAGTTTTCGGACAGGGGTAATGGTATACGAGCAGTACTTC
CASSFRTGVMVYEQYF
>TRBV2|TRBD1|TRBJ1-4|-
TGTGCCAGCAGTGCCACCGGGACAGGGGGGTTTACAACTAATGAAAAACTGTTTTTT
CASSATGTGGFTTNEKLFF
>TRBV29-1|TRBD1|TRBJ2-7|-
TGCAGCCTCGACAGGGGACCCTACGAGCAGTACTTC
CSLDRGPYEQYF
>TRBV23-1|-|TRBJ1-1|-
TGCGCCAGCAGTTCCCTCGGGGTACCTTTGAACACTGAAGCTTTCTTT
CASSSLGVPLNTEAFF
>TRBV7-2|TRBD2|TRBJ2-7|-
TGTGCCAGCAGCTTAGGGGGAGGGTATGGGTCCTACGAGCAGTACTTC
CASSLGGGYGSYEQYF
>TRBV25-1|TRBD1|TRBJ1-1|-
TGTGCCAGCAGCTTCAATTACAGGGGGCTAGATGAAGCTTTCTTT
CASSFNYRGLDEAFF
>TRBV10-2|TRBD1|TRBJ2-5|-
TGCGCCAGCAGTGAGACAGAGGACAGGGGGAAGGAGACCCAGTACTTC
CASSETEDRGKETQYF
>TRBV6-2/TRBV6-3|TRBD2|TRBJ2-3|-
TGTGCCAGCAGTCCGCCTGCGGGGGACCTCACAGATACGCAGTATTTT
CASSPPAGDLTDTQYF
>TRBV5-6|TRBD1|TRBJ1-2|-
TGTGCCAGCAGCTTGGGGACAGGGGGCGATGGCTACACCTTC
CASSLGTGGDGYTF
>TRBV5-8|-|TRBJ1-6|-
TGTGCCAGCAGCTGGGGGGGGGCAAGCTCCTATAATTCACCCCTCCACTTT
CASSWGGASSYNSPLHF
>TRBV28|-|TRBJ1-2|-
TGTGCCAGCAGTTTCAATGGCTACACCTTC
CASSFNGYTF
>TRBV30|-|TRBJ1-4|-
TGTGCCTGGAGTGTACGACAGCGAAGTGAAAAACTGTTTTTT
CAWSVRQRSEKLFF
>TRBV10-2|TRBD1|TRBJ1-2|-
TGCGCCAGCAGTAACGGACAGGGCGGCTACACCTTC
CASSNGQGGYTF
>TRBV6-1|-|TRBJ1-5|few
TGTGCCAGCAGTGATAGGCAGGGCGAGCGGCCCCAGCATTTT
CASSDRQGERPQHF
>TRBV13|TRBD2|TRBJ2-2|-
TGTGCCAGCAGCTTACGGACTAGCGGGGGCCGAAACACCGGGGAGCTGTTTTTT
CASSLRTSGGRNTGELFF
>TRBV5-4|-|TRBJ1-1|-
TGTGCCAGCAGCTTAGAGGGAGGGAACACTGAAGCTTTCTTT
CASSLEGGNTEAFF
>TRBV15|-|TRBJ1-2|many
TGTGCCACCAGCAGAGATGGGGCGAACCGCCGGTATGGCTACACCTTC
CATSRDGANRRYGYTF
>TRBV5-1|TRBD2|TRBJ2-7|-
TGCGCCAGCAGCCACGGACTAGCGGGGGTGCACGAGCAGTACTTC
CASSHGLAGVHEQYF
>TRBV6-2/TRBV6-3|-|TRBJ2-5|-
TGTGCCAGCAGTTACGGAGGGGAGACCCAGTACTTC
CASSYGGETQYF
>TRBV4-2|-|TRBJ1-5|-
TGTGCCAGCAGCCAACAGGCGGGGCATCAGCCCCAGCATTTT
CASSQQAGHQPQHF
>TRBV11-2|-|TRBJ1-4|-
TGTGCCAGCAGCTTCCGAGGGGGAACACTGTTTTTT
CASSFRGGTLFF
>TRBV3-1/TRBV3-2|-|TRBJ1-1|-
TGTGCCAGCAGCTCCACTTTTGACACTGAAGCTTTCTTT
CASSSTFDTEAFF
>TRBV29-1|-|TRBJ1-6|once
TGCAGCGTTGCGGGCCCCGGGCGGGATTCACCCCTCCACTTT
CSVAGPGRDSPLHF
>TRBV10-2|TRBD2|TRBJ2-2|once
TGCGCCAGCAGTAGTGGCGGGAGCTCGAACACCGGGGAGCTGTTTTTT
CASSSGGSSNTGELFF